One and the same sample provided the 24 T cell receptor beta chains below, sequenced in a study of blood T cell repertoires in COVID-19. Profiled with immunoSEQ multiplex PCR; TCRdb holds only in-frame clones, not every one. The sample gives 280,000 or so clones, approximately 89% of which show up once; less than 3.5% is in the top ten. Specimen: PBMCs or T cells enriched from blood (not recorded which). The receptor source for this set is a woman aged 45-65 years who had been exposed to COVID-19.

V gene TRBV21-1 combines with J gene TRBJ1-3. TRBV21-1 counts as a pseudogene. The CDR3 is made up of 15 amino acids. CDR3 coding DNA: TGTGCCAGCAGCAAAGGCGGGACTGGGGCTGGCACCATATATTTT. Its translation: CASSKGGTGAGTIYF.

The chain is built from TRBV4-1 and TRBJ2-3; D possibly corresponds to TRBD2 (6 bases). Deletions cut 0 bases from V and 5 bases from J, with 15 bases between. This CDR3 region has 16 residues. Germline assignment: CDR1 MGHRA and CDR2 YSYEKL. The CDR3 reads CASSQDGGPGVDTQYF. As DNA, the CDR3 is TGCGCCAGCAGCCAAGATGGGGGACCGGGGGTAGATACGCAGTATTTT.

The CDR3 coding sequence is TGTGCCAGCAAAGGGGGGAACACTGAAGCTTTCTTT. Encoded protein: CASKGGNTEAFF. This chain joins TRBV6-4 and TRBJ1-1; tentatively, D is TRBD1 (6 bases). From germline, CDR1 is MRHNA and CDR2 SNTAGT. The V end was cut by 7 bases, the J end by 1 base, with 7 bases between. This CDR3 has 12 residues.

This clone has just one count. The V gene is TRBV9, the J gene TRBJ1-2, with TRBD1 identical over 11 bases. The CDR3 runs to 16 residues. Unmatched junction bases numbered 5, after V lost 0 bases and J lost 4 bases. Germline V gene sequence: CDR1 SGDLS, CDR2 YYNGEE. The CDR3 DNA follows: TGTGCCAGCAGCGTAGATGGGACAGGGGGGGTCTATGGCTACACCTTC. As protein: CASSVDGTGGVYGYTF.

V gene TRBV27 combines with J gene TRBJ2-1; 15 bases are shared with TRBD2. CDR1 and CDR2 (germline): MNHEY, SMNVEV (reference sequence). Trimming cost V 6 bases and J 4 bases; bases outside gene matches: 4. The CDR3 is 16 amino acids. The CDR3 loop is CASRGLAGGYYNEQFF. In DNA form, the CDR3 reads TGTGCCAGCAGGGGACTAGCGGGGGGATATTACAATGAGCAGTTCTTC.

The chain recombines TRBV9 with TRBJ2-5, with a tentative D call TRBD1 (6 bases). Trimming left V 2 bases short and J 5 bases short, with 13 bases between. Germline V gene sequence: CDR1 SGDLS, CDR2 YYNGEE. This CDR3 is 14 amino acids long. The CDR3: CASSVLGQGETQYF. CDR3 in DNA: TGTGCCAGCAGCGTCCTAGGCCAGGGGGAGACCCAGTACTTC.

This chain uses TRBV5-1 with TRBJ1-6; TRBD1 matches at 8 bases. Germline values: CDR1 SGHRS, CDR2 YFSETQ. V was pared by 4 bases and J by 5 bases, with 5 bases of the junction left unmatched. CDR3 length: 15 amino acids. CDR3 DNA: TGCGCCAGCAGCCCGGACAGGGAGAATAATTCACCCCTCCACTTT. It specifies CASSPDRENNSPLHF.

The V call is TRBV28, the J call TRBJ2-5; TRBD2 matches at 12 bases. Germline assignment: CDR1 MDHEN and CDR2 SYDVKM. This CDR3 has 14 residues. The V and J ends lost 7 bases and 6 bases, in that order; junction bases with no gene match: 6. Written as DNA, the CDR3 is TGTGCCAGCACCGGACTAGCGGGGAAACAGACCCAGTACTTC. This gives the protein CASTGLAGKQTQYF.

V gene TRBV27 combines with J gene TRBJ2-3, with D tentatively TRBD2 (6 bases). Germline V gene sequence: CDR1 MNHEY, CDR2 SMNVEV (reference sequence). The CDR3 is 15 residues long. Between the trimmed V and J ends, which lost 5 bases and 7 bases, there was a span of 19 bases. In nucleotides, the CDR3 is TGTGCCAGCAGTCTCGCCGGGACTTCGGTATATACGCAGTATTTT. It is translated as CASSLAGTSVYTQYF.

The chain joins TRBV27 to TRBJ2-7; a weak D match, TRBD1 (6 bases). The germline gives CDR1 MNHEY, CDR2 SMNVEV (reference sequence). This CDR3 contains 16 residues. V lost 0 bases to trimming and J lost 1 base, with 13 bases between them. The CDR3 sequence is CASSLSDRSGSYEQYF. The DNA of the CDR3 is TGTGCCAGCAGTTTATCCGACAGGTCGGGGTCCTACGAGCAGTACTTC.

The chain links TRBV24-1 to TRBJ1-5, with D perhaps matching TRBD1 (5 bases). This CDR3 has 16 amino acids. The germline CDR1 and CDR2 sequences are KGHDR and SFDVKD. V was trimmed by 7 bases and J by 2 bases, leaving 17 bases between them. The CDR3 nucleotides are TGTGCCACCAGCCCGGGTGGGGGGAGAGGCAATCAGCCCCAGCATTTT. Translating gives CATSPGGGRGNQPQHF.

The chain has TRBV13 and TRBJ2-5; 10 positions agree with TRBD2. The CDR3 is 15 residues long. V lost 5 bases and J lost 5; bases outside the gene matches: 8. Germline V gene sequence: CDR1 PRHDT, CDR2 FYEKMQ (reference sequence). CDR3 amino acids: CASSRRAGGPETQYF. The DNA of the CDR3 is TGTGCCAGCAGCAGGCGAGCGGGGGGGCCGGAGACCCAGTACTTC.

This chain uses TRBV19 with TRBJ2-6, with D tentatively TRBD2 (5 bases). CDR3 length: 15 residues. V was clipped by 5 bases and J by 2 bases, with 10 bases between them. The germline V gene has CDR1 LNHDA and CDR2 SQIVND (reference sequence). In DNA, the CDR3 is TGTGCCAGTAGTCGGGGAATCGCTGGGGCCAACGTCCTGACTTTC. This codes for CASSRGIAGANVLTF. Looking up the rest from reference TRBV19 and TRBJ2-6 gives the full variable domain: DGGITQSPKYLFRKEGQNVTLSCEQNLNHDAMYWYRQDPGQGLRLIYYSQIVNDFQKGDIAEGYSVSREKKESFPLTVTSAQKNPTAFYLCASSRGIAGANVLTFGAGSRLTVL.

CDR3 DNA sequence: TGTGCCAGCAGCAGAGGAGGGAACAATGAGCAGTTCTTC. This translates into CASSRGGNNEQFF. The chain uses TRBV7-2 and TRBJ2-1; possibly TRBD2 for D (6 bases). Trimming left V 5 bases short and J 5 bases short, with 10 bases between. Germline CDR1 and CDR2: SGHTA and FQGNSA. This CDR3 comprises 13 residues.

The chain is built from TRBV7-2 and TRBJ1-1; D ambiguous. Trimming took off 3 bases at V and 7 bases at J, with 12 bases between the two ends. Germline CDR1 is SGHTA and CDR2 is FQGNSA. The CDR3 is made up of 13 amino acids. Here the CDR3 DNA reads TGTGCCAGCAGCTTTGGCGGAGTAGGTGAAGCTTTCTTT. It specifies CASSFGGVGEAFF.

The rearrangement uses TRBV3-1 (or the pseudogene TRBV3-2) and TRBJ2-2, with 12 bases lining up with TRBD2. In germline, CDR1 is LGHDT, CDR2 YNNKEL (reference sequence). V shed 2 bases, J shed 8 bases, and the junction held 12 bases outside the gene matches. This CDR3 has 18 amino acids. The CDR3 DNA reads as TGTGCCAGCAGCCAACGGGGACTAGCGGGTACCGAATGGGGGGAGCTGTTTTTT. As protein: CASSQRGLAGTEWGELFF.

The chain links TRBV27 to TRBJ2-7; a weak D match, TRBD2 (6 bases). Germline-derived CDR1 and CDR2 are MNHEY and SMNVEV (reference sequence). CDR3 length equals 13 residues. V shed 5 bases and J shed 7 bases, with 15 bases lying between them. The DNA for the CDR3 is TGTGCCAGCAGTCCCCGGCAGGAGGGAGAGCAGTACTTC. Residues: CASSPRQEGEQYF.

In this sample, this clone turned up once. V is TRBV3-1 (or the pseudogene TRBV3-2) and J is TRBJ2-7, with 11 nucleotides matching TRBD2. The V gene's germline CDR1 is LGHDT and CDR2 YNNKEL (reference sequence). The CDR3 is 16 amino acids. Unmatched junction bases numbered 7, after V lost 4 bases and J lost 2 bases. CDR3 sequence (DNA): TGTGCCAGCAGCCCGAAACTAGCGGGGGTTGCCTACGAGCAGTACTTC. This codes for CASSPKLAGVAYEQYF.

The chain links TRBV6-5 to TRBJ2-2, with D tentatively TRBD2 (7 bases). V lost 2 bases and J 7 bases, leaving 11 bases between the germline ends. In germline, CDR1 is MNHEY, CDR2 SVGAGI. This CDR3 comprises 14 residues. The CDR3 DNA is TGTGCCAGCAGTTACGGGGGGGCTATCGGGGAGCTGTTTTTT. The encoded protein is CASSYGGAIGELFF.

The chain employs TRBV4-1 and TRBJ2-3, with D unresolved. The length of the CDR3 is 15 residues. CDR1 and CDR2 (germline): MGHRA, YSYEKL. Trimming stripped 1 base from V and 2 bases from J, with 10 bases between. The CDR3 sequence: CASSQAATHTDTQYF. In DNA, the CDR3 is TGCGCCAGCAGCCAAGCAGCGACCCACACAGATACGCAGTATTTT.

V is TRBV6-5 and J is TRBJ1-2; no definite D call. V was trimmed by 5 bases and J by 0 bases, leaving 13 bases between them. The CDR3 covers 15 residues. From germline, CDR1 is MNHEY and CDR2 SVGAGI. Written as DNA, the CDR3 is TGTGCCAGCAGTCGAGGCGGCATGGCTAACTATGGCTACACCTTC. Residues: CASSRGGMANYGYTF.

V gene TRBV21-1 combines with J gene TRBJ1-1; the table's D call, TRBD1, has no DNA check behind it. TRBV21-1 is a documented pseudogene. The CDR3 sequence is 15 residues long. The DNA for the CDR3 is TGTGCCAGCAGCACAGAGGGACAGGGTGGCCCTGAAGCTTTCTTT. Its translation: CASSTEGQGGPEAFF.

This chain joins TRBV6-5 and TRBJ2-5; D may be TRBD2 (6 bases). The length of the CDR3 is 15 residues. CDR1 is MNHEY and CDR2 is SVGAGI in the germline V gene. The germline V and J ends were trimmed by 5 bases and 7 bases, with 20 bases remaining between them. The CDR3 is CASSPPAGLGGTQYF. CDR3 coding DNA: TGTGCCAGCAGTCCCCCGGCGGGGCTCGGGGGGACCCAGTACTTC.

The V and J genes are TRBV7-9 and TRBJ2-2; a possible D gene is TRBD1 (6 bases). With 3 bases removed from V and 6 bases from J, the gap between germline ends came to 14 bases. From germline, CDR1 is SEHNR and CDR2 FQNEAQ (reference sequence). The CDR3 length is 15 residues. CDR3 nucleotide sequence: TGTGCCAGCAGCTTTAATACAGGGATTCCCGGGGAGCTGTTTTTT. It is translated as CASSFNTGIPGELFF.